This passage covers 24 T cell receptor beta chains from one sample sequenced in a study of T cells in Graves' hyperthyroidism and ophthalmopathy. The CDR3 regions of TCR beta were amplified from RNA transcripts. Researchers ran a first-round RT-PCR on the TCR CDR3 using the HTBI primer set. Via MiXCR, TCRdb re-called the multiplex PCR reads, giving one row per CDR3 protein. The sample lists 700,000 or so distinct CDR3 sequences, less than 20% occurring once. The sequencing input was blood. Every receptor here comes from a man younger than 35 with Graves' hyperthyroidism.

In this sample, this clonotype turned up many times. The rearrangement joins TRBV28 to TRBJ1-1; TRBD1 is a possible D gene (5 bases). The germline CDR1 and CDR2 sequences are MDHEN and SYDVKM. The CDR3 covers 17 residues. V lost 3 bases, J lost 1 base, and 18 bases lay in between. CDR3 region: CASSLDFWGGKNTEAFF. CDR3 nucleotide sequence: TGTGCCAGCAGTTTGGACTTCTGGGGGGGAAAGAACACTGAAGCTTTCTTT.

With regard to this clonotype: A single base separates this from a much larger clone, so it may be a read error. The V and J genes are TRBV7-8 and TRBJ2-7, with 8 bases aligning to TRBD2. The J segment lost 5 bases and the V segment lost 5 bases, leaving 17 bases of the junction unmatched. The V gene's germline CDR1 is SGHVS and CDR2 FQNEAQ. This CDR3 is 17 amino acids long. Here the CDR3 reads CASSPPRSGSGSHEQYF. In DNA, the CDR3 is TGTGCCAGCAGCCCCCCCCGTTCGGGAAGCGGGAGCCACGAGCAGTACTTC.

J is TRBJ1-5 and V is TRBV2; D uncertain. The V end lost 3 bases, the J end lost 7 bases, and 13 bases lay between the germline ends. Per germline, CDR1 SNHLY and CDR2 FYNNEI. CDR3 length equals 14 residues. CDR3 nucleotides: TGTGCCAGCAGTGATAACGGGGTCGAGCAGCCCCAGCATTTT. Protein: CASSDNGVEQPQHF.

This clonotype was seen repeatedly, ten times or more. This chain links TRBV12-3 or TRBV12-4 with TRBJ1-2, with D tentatively TRBD1 (5 bases). Deletions cut 5 bases from V and 6 bases from J, with 13 bases between. CDR3 size: 13 residues. This CDR3 reads CASSPQGLHGYTF. The CDR3 DNA reads TGTGCCAGCAGTCCGCAGGGTCTTCATGGCTACACCTTC.

In its sample, this clonotype was seen many times. The V and J genes are TRBV15 and TRBJ2-7; D gene uncertain. This CDR3 comprises 15 residues. Germline assignment: CDR1 LNHNV and CDR2 YYDKDF (reference sequence). V lost 0 bases to trimming and J lost 2 bases, with 11 bases between them. CDR3 region: CATSREPLETYEQYF. The CDR3, as DNA: TGTGCCACCAGCAGAGAACCCCTCGAGACCTACGAGCAGTACTTC.

This clonotype was detected many times. The chain couples TRBV20-1 to TRBJ2-3; 9 bases agree with TRBD1. V lost 6 bases, J lost 3 bases, and 13 bases stayed unmatched. CDR1 and CDR2 from the germline V gene are DFQATT and SNEGSKA (reference sequence). The CDR3 spans 16 residues. CDR3: CSADRLRDRVTDTQYF. CDR3 sequence (DNA): TGCAGTGCCGACCGCCTTCGGGACAGGGTGACAGATACGCAGTATTTT.

This clonotype came up many times. This chain connects TRBV12-3 or TRBV12-4 to TRBJ2-3, with D hard to call. The CDR3 sequence is 12 residues long. The V gene lost 3 bases and the J gene lost 5 bases, with 6 bases spanning the gap. This CDR3 is CASSFPVDTQYF. The CDR3 DNA reads as TGTGCCAGCAGTTTCCCGGTAGATACGCAGTATTTT.

The V call is TRBV6-1, the J call TRBJ2-5; 9 bases map to TRBD2. CDR1 and CDR2 from the germline V gene are MNHNS and SASEGT. V was clipped by 5 bases and J by 5 bases; unmatched bases: 9. This CDR3 region has 15 residues. CDR3 coding DNA: TGTGCCAGCAGTACCACAGCGGGAGGTGGTGAGACCCAGTACTTC. It specifies CASSTTAGGGETQYF.

This clonotype was picked up a small number of times. This chain uses TRBV6-6 with TRBJ1-4; D not resolved. The V gene's germline CDR1 is MNHNY and CDR2 SVGAGI (reference sequence). The CDR3 sequence is 16 residues long. V lost 0 bases and J 4 bases, leaving 12 bases between the germline ends. The CDR3 spells CASSYSPGGSNEKLFF. DNA of the CDR3: TGTGCCAGCAGTTACTCCCCCGGAGGAAGTAATGAAAAACTGTTTTTT.

This clonotype occurred a few times. The V call is TRBV29-1, the J call TRBJ2-3; D is undetermined. V was cut by 4 bases and J by 0 bases, with 8 bases left in between. CDR1 is SQVTM and CDR2 is ANQGSEA in the germline V gene. CDR3 length: 13 amino acids. In DNA, the CDR3 is TGCAGCGTTGCGGTGGGGAGCACAGATACGCAGTATTTT. It translates to CSVAVGSTDTQYF.

Ten or more counts support this clonotype. This chain uses TRBV2 with TRBJ2-7; D gene ambiguous. V was trimmed by 7 bases and J by 1 base, leaving 8 bases between them. The length of the CDR3 is 12 residues. Germline CDR1 reads SNHLY; CDR2 reads FYNNEI. The CDR3 sequence: CASMADSYEQYF. DNA of the CDR3: TGTGCCAGCATGGCGGATTCCTACGAGCAGTACTTC. Combining the CDR3 with reference TRBV2 and TRBJ2-7 gives the whole variable domain EPEVTQTPSHQVTQMGQEVILRCVPISNHLYFYWYRQILGQKVEFLVSFYNNEISEKSEIFDDQFSVERPDGSNFTLKIRSTKLEDSAMYFCASMADSYEQYFGPGTRLTVT.

This clonotype was observed many times. This sequence joins TRBV12-3 or TRBV12-4 and TRBJ2-3, with D tentatively TRBD2 (6 bases). Trimming removed 7 bases at V and 2 bases at J, with 22 bases between. The CDR3 loop spans 17 amino acids. The DNA for the CDR3 is TGTGCCAGCACCCACTCCCCTCTAGCGAGTGTCACAGATACGCAGTATTTT. The encoded protein is CASTHSPLASVTDTQYF.

This clonotype was seen more than once but under ten times. The V and J genes are TRBV12-3 or TRBV12-4 and TRBJ1-4, with D perhaps matching TRBD1 (6 bases). The CDR3 consists of 14 residues. V was pared by 7 bases and J by 8 bases, with 17 bases between. The CDR3 DNA reads TGTGCCAGCACCATGGGGGGGGCGCTCGAAAAACTGTTTTTT. Translation: CASTMGGALEKLFF.

This clonotype was counted many times. The chain uses TRBV12-3 or TRBV12-4 and TRBJ1-2, with 7 nucleotides matching TRBD1. Trimming took 4 bases from V and 0 from J; bases not matched to a gene: 5. CDR3 length: 15 amino acids. The CDR3 DNA reads as TGTGCCAGCAGTTCCTCCGGGACAGCTAACTATGGCTACACCTTC. Amino acids: CASSSSGTANYGYTF.

This clonotype was observed many times. The DNA of the CDR3 is TGTGCCAGCAGCTGGACTAGCGGGAGCACCGGGGAGCTGTTTTTT. Translation gives CASSWTSGSTGELFF. V is TRBV7-2 and J is TRBJ2-2; 13 bases agree with TRBD2. V dropped 4 bases and J dropped 4; count of bases not matched to a gene: 0. The CDR3 contains 15 residues. Germline CDR1 SGHTA, CDR2 FQGNSA.

The sample holds many counts of this clonotype. The rearrangement links TRBV29-1 to TRBJ1-1; 10 positions match TRBD1. The CDR3 consists of 14 residues. The V gene end was trimmed by 6 bases and the J gene end by 10 bases; junction bases not matched to a gene: 14. CDR1 and CDR2 from the germline V gene are SQVTM and ANQGSEA. This chain's CDR3 is CSVTGTGVFLSAFF. Written as DNA, the CDR3 is TGCAGCGTAACCGGGACAGGGGTGTTCCTCTCAGCTTTCTTT.

This clonotype has a count of ten or more. The genes are TRBV11-1 and TRBJ2-1; TRBD2 matches at 9 bases. J lost 5 bases, V lost 8 bases, and 13 bases had no gene match. Germline-derived CDR1 and CDR2 are SGHAT and FQDESV (reference sequence). This CDR3 region has 16 residues. The DNA of the CDR3 is TGTGCCAGCGACCGGGGGAGCGGGAGGTCCAACAATGAGCAGTTCTTC. Its protein product is CASDRGSGRSNNEQFF. Looking up the rest from reference TRBV11-1 and TRBJ2-1 gives the full variable domain: EAEVAQSPRYKITEKSQAVAFWCDPISGHATLYWYRQILGQGPELLVQFQDESVVDDSQLPKDRFSAERLKGVDSTLKIQPAELGDSAMYLCASDRGSGRSNNEQFFGPGTRLTVL.

A remark on this clonotype: A much bigger clone sits one base away, suggesting this may be a read error. The genes are TRBV18 and TRBJ2-7; D unclear. This CDR3 is 14 amino acids long. Trimming removed 5 bases at V and 2 bases at J, with 13 bases between. Per the germline V gene, CDR1 is KGHSH and CDR2 is LQKENI. This CDR3 reads CASSSRAVTYEQYF. The CDR3 DNA is TGTGCCAGCTCATCTAGGGCGGTTACCTACGAGCAGTACTTC.

This clonotype was seen ten or more times. The rearrangement joins TRBV20-1 to TRBJ2-7; 9 bases are a match to TRBD1. The CDR3 contains 17 residues. V lost 0 bases to trimming and J lost 0 bases; unmatched junction nucleotides: 9. Germline-derived CDR1 and CDR2 are DFQATT and SNEGSKA (reference sequence). The CDR3 DNA reads as TGCAGTGCTAGAGACCCGGGACAGGGACGGAGCTCCTACGAGCAGTACTTC. Its protein product is CSARDPGQGRSSYEQYF.

The gene calls are TRBV12-3 or TRBV12-4 and TRBJ1-5, with D unclear. The ends were cut back, 5 bases at V and 2 bases at J, with 10 bases in the middle. This CDR3 has 14 amino acids. This CDR3 is CASSTWGGNQPQHF. DNA of the CDR3: TGTGCCAGCAGTACTTGGGGTGGCAATCAGCCCCAGCATTTT.

This clonotype was counted a few times. The chain employs TRBV29-1 and TRBJ2-1; TRBD1 matches 9 bases. Germline CDR1 is SQVTM and CDR2 is ANQGSEA. The CDR3 sequence is 13 residues long. Trimming took 6 bases from V and 2 from J; bases not matched to a gene: 2. The CDR3 loop is CSVGQGPYNEQFF. In DNA form, the CDR3 reads TGCAGCGTCGGACAGGGGCCCTACAATGAGCAGTTCTTC.

Ten or more counts support this clonotype. The chain couples TRBV28 to TRBJ2-3; 7 nucleotides line up with TRBD1. Germline trimming cut 6 bases from V and 0 bases from J; bases unmatched to any gene: 9. The CDR3 is 16 amino acids. Germline V CDR1 and CDR2: MDHEN, SYDVKM. CDR3 sequence (DNA): TGTGCCAGCAGGATCGGGACAGCTTCTAGCACAGATACGCAGTATTTT. Residues: CASRIGTASSTDTQYF.

This clonotype occurred a few times. The J gene is TRBJ2-1, the V gene TRBV6-1; D uncertain. There are 10 residues in the CDR3. V dropped 7 bases and J dropped 9 bases, with 7 bases sitting between them. Germline lookup yields CDR1 MNHNS and CDR2 SASEGT. The CDR3: CASNLFEQFF. In DNA form, the CDR3 reads TGTGCCAGCAACTTATTTGAGCAGTTCTTC.

The chain recombines TRBV4-1 with TRBJ1-2; D may be TRBD1 (5 bases). With 0 bases removed from V and 5 bases from J, the gap between germline ends came to 16 bases. CDR1 is MGHRA, CDR2 YSYEKL, per germline. CDR3 length: 16 amino acids. CDR3 coding DNA: TGCGCCAGCAGCCAAGATCCTCGGCAGGGAGTATATGGCTACACCTTC. This encodes CASSQDPRQGVYGYTF.